These 18 T cell receptor beta chains share one sample of origin, sequenced in a study of T cell changes during pregnancy in multiple sclerosis. The table came from immunoSEQ multiplex PCR; TCRdb's copy has only in-frame clones and leaves some out. Of around 56,000 clones detected, 92% appear once; the ten largest clones hold around 3%. Material: peripheral blood, obtained in the third trimester of pregnancy. All receptors come from a female donor in good health, enrolled as a control in a pregnancy study.

This clone occurred once. This chain connects TRBV4-2 to TRBJ2-1; TRBD2 aligns across 8 bases. Germline lookup yields CDR1 LGHNA and CDR2 YNFKEQ. J was trimmed by 2 bases and V by 11 bases; bases with no gene match: 8. This CDR3 comprises 14 residues. The CDR3 nucleotides read TGTGCCTGCGGTAGCGGGACAACCTACAATGAGCAGTTCTTC. This translates into CACGSGTTYNEQFF.

The chain joins TRBV11-2 to TRBJ1-1; TRBD1 is a possible D gene (5 bases). The germline V and J ends were trimmed by 0 bases and 3 bases, with 11 bases remaining between them. This CDR3 is built from 15 residues. CDR1 is SGHAT, CDR2 FQNNGV, per germline. DNA for the CDR3: TGTGCCAGCAGCTTAGATCGGCAGGGTTACACTGAAGCTTTCTTT. The encoded protein is CASSLDRQGYTEAFF. Looking up the rest from reference TRBV11-2 and TRBJ1-1 gives the full variable domain: EAGVAQSPRYKIIEKRQSVAFWCNPISGHATLYWYQQILGQGPKLLIQFQNNGVVDDSQLPKDRFSAERLKGVDSTLKIQPAKLEDSAVYLCASSLDRQGYTEAFFGQGTRLTVV.

The chain combines TRBV6-4 with TRBJ1-6; 8 positions match TRBD1. V shed 2 bases, J shed 6 bases, and the junction held 6 bases outside the gene matches. The CDR3 runs to 16 residues. Germline V CDR1 and CDR2: MRHNA, SNTAGT. The CDR3 spells CASSDPQGAPNSPLHF. The CDR3 DNA sequence: TGTGCCAGCAGTGACCCCCAGGGGGCGCCTAATTCACCCCTCCACTTT.

The rearrangement joins TRBV27 to TRBJ2-5, with D perhaps TRBD1 (5 bases). CDR1 and CDR2 (germline): MNHEY, SMNVEV (reference sequence). The CDR3 consists of 17 residues. The V gene lost 6 bases and the J gene lost 0 bases, with 20 bases spanning the gap. The CDR3 here is CASRPSFGAANQETQYF. The CDR3 DNA reads TGTGCCAGCAGACCGTCTTTTGGGGCTGCGAACCAAGAGACCCAGTACTTC.

V is TRBV7-8 and J is TRBJ1-1; D is unresolved. This CDR3 is 13 amino acids long. Germline V gene sequence: CDR1 SGHVS, CDR2 FQNEAQ. Trimming removed 1 base from V and 4 bases from J, with 7 bases in between. The CDR3, as DNA: TGTGCCAGCAGCTTAGGAGGGCCCACTGAAGCTTTCTTT. This translates into CASSLGGPTEAFF.

This clone was counted once. This chain links TRBV10-3 with TRBJ2-5; 14 positions match TRBD2. Unmatched junction bases numbered 1, after V lost 3 bases and J lost 4 bases. CDR1 ENHRY and CDR2 SYGVKD come from the germline V gene. This CDR3 spans 15 amino acids. CDR3 in amino acids: CAISDGLAGGETQYF. CDR3 DNA: TGTGCCATCAGTGATGGACTAGCGGGGGGAGAGACCCAGTACTTC.

The chain links TRBV21-1 to TRBJ1-5; whether TRBD1, the table's D call, matches the DNA was not checked. TRBV21-1 is noted as a pseudogene. This CDR3 contains 19 residues. CDR3 sequence reads: CASSNLGTGGGRSNQPQHF. DNA for the CDR3: TGTGCCAGCAGCAATCTCGGGACAGGGGGCGGGAGAAGCAATCAGCCCCAGCATTTT.

The chain combines TRBV27 with TRBJ1-2; D perhaps matches TRBD1 (6 bases). With 5 bases removed from V and 3 bases from J, the gap between germline ends came to 10 bases. In germline, CDR1 is MNHEY, CDR2 SMNVEV (reference sequence). CDR3 length: 13 residues. CDR3: CASSLYRDYGYTF. The CDR3 DNA sequence: TGTGCCAGCAGTCTTTACAGGGACTATGGCTACACCTTC.

The rearrangement uses TRBV5-4 and TRBJ2-2, with 9 bases that match TRBD2. CDR1 and CDR2 from the germline V gene are SGHNT and YYREEE (reference sequence). This CDR3 contains 15 residues. Germline trimming cut 2 bases from V and 4 bases from J; bases unmatched to any gene: 3. CDR3 DNA sequence: TGTGCCAGCAGCTTTCAACTAGCGGGCACCGGGGAGCTGTTTTTT. This sequence encodes CASSFQLAGTGELFF.

The V gene is TRBV7-2, the J gene TRBJ2-3, with 8 bases that match TRBD2. The CDR3 runs 15 residues. Germline V lookup: CDR1 SGHTA, CDR2 FQGNSA. The ends lost 2 bases at V and 13 bases at J; junction bases unmatched: 14. The CDR3 bases are TGTGCCAGCAGCTTAAGGGCAGCGGGAGTAAAGTATAAGTATTTT. Protein: CASSLRAAGVKYKYF.

This clone is medium-sized. V and J are TRBV2 and TRBJ2-5; perhaps TRBD1 as D (5 bases). CDR3 length equals 13 residues. The V gene lost 4 bases and the J gene lost 5 bases, with 11 bases spanning the gap. The germline V gene encodes CDR1 SNHLY and CDR2 FYNNEI. The CDR3: CASSGSGLETQYF. CDR3 bases: TGTGCCAGCAGTGGCTCAGGGTTGGAGACCCAGTACTTC.

The chain joins TRBV11-3 to TRBJ2-7, with D possibly matching TRBD2 (6 bases). Between the trimmed V and J ends, which lost 1 base and 3 bases, there was a span of 13 bases. Germline V lookup: CDR1 SGHNT, CDR2 YENEEA. The CDR3 is 15 residues long. CDR3 in DNA: TGTGCCAGCAGCTTAGGGGACCGGCGGGGCTACGAGCAGTACTTC. Protein product: CASSLGDRRGYEQYF.

V usage is TRBV29-1 and J usage is TRBJ2-1; D is perhaps TRBD1 (5 bases). The CDR3 length is 16 residues. V dropped 0 bases and J dropped 0 bases, with 12 bases sitting between them. CDR1 and CDR2 (germline): SQVTM, ANQGSEA. The chain's CDR3 is CSVEDPGRVSYNEQFF. CDR3 sequence (DNA): TGCAGCGTTGAAGATCCAGGCAGGGTCTCCTACAATGAGCAGTTCTTC.

V usage is TRBV11-2 and J usage is TRBJ1-5, with D unresolved. This CDR3 is built from 13 residues. The V and J ends lost 1 base and 5 bases respectively, with 6 bases between them. CDR1 is SGHAT and CDR2 is FQNNGV in the germline V gene. The CDR3 region is CASSLGADQPQHF. Written as DNA, the CDR3 is TGTGCCAGCAGCTTAGGCGCGGATCAGCCCCAGCATTTT.

In nucleotides, the CDR3 is TGTGCCAGCAGTTCATGGACAGACTACTACGAGCAGTACTTC. This sequence encodes CASSSWTDYYEQYF. The gene calls are TRBV6-6 and TRBJ2-7, with a possible D match to TRBD1 (6 bases). CDR3 length equals 14 residues. The germline V gene has CDR1 MNHNY and CDR2 SVGAGI (reference sequence). Trimming shortened V by 4 bases and J by 3 bases, and 13 bases separated the two germline ends.

The chain employs TRBV30 and TRBJ2-5; TRBD2 aligns across 10 bases. The CDR3 is 13 amino acids. Looked up from germline, CDR1 is GTSNPN and CDR2 is SVGIG (reference sequence). The V segment lost 7 bases and the J segment 2 bases; nucleotides outside the gene matches: 4. The CDR3, as DNA: TGTGCCTTTAGCGGGGGGCTGCAAGAGACCCAGTACTTC. This translates into CAFSGGLQETQYF. The whole variable domain, filled in from reference TRBV30 and TRBJ2-5, reads SQTIHQWPATLVQPVGSPLSLECTVEGTSNPNLYWYRQAAGRGLQLLFYSVGIGQISSEVPQNLSASRPQDRQFILSSKKLLLSDSGFYLCAFSGGLQETQYFGPGTRLLVL.

This chain joins TRBV11-3 and TRBJ2-7; TRBD2 matches at 10 bases. The CDR3 sequence is 18 residues long. CDR1 SGHNT and CDR2 YENEEA come from the germline V gene. V lost 3 bases and J lost 0; bases outside the gene matches: 11. CDR3 protein: CASSFHRYLAGASYEQYF. DNA for the CDR3: TGTGCCAGCAGCTTCCACAGATATCTAGCGGGAGCCTCCTACGAGCAGTACTTC.

This rearrangement joins TRBV23-1 to TRBJ2-1, with 10 bases lining up with TRBD2. TRBV23-1 is flagged as an ORF with uncertain function. The CDR3 consists of 15 residues. After removal of 3 bases from V and 8 bases from J, the junction contained 7 bases not matched to a gene. The CDR3 loop is CASSHGSSGRDEQFF. CDR3 bases: TGCGCCAGCAGTCATGGCTCTAGCGGGAGAGATGAGCAGTTCTTC.